The 6 T cell receptor beta chains below come from one sample, sequenced in a study of T cells in Graves' hyperthyroidism and ophthalmopathy (dated by TCRdb to between 2018 and 2021). Library preparation used multiplex PCR. These reads were obtained on an Illumina HiSeq 2000. The TCR beta CDR3 regions were amplified from RNA transcripts. A first-round RT-PCR of the TCR CDR3 used the HTBI primer set with the Qiagen OneStep RT-PCR kit. TCRdb redid the processing of the public reads, applying fastp at Q25 and MiXCR, and retained in-frame beta chains. Merged by CDR3 protein, the rows form single entries marked with the most common genes and DNA. Present in this sample are 300,000 or so distinct CDR3 sequences, roughly 20% of which were seen just once. Approximately 49% of the sample is taken by the ten largest. Material for sequencing was blood. All receptors come from a woman aged 45-65 years with Graves' hyperthyroidism.

This clonotype came up many times. The gene calls are TRBV6-1 and TRBJ2-7, with 7 nucleotides matching TRBD1. The CDR3 is 16 amino acids. After removal of 5 bases from V and 0 bases from J, the junction contained 10 bases not matched to a gene. Germline values: CDR1 MNHNS, CDR2 SASEGT. DNA of the CDR3: TGTGCCAGCAGTCCCTTGGACAGGTCCTCCTCCTACGAGCAGTACGTC. Protein product: CASSPLDRSSSYEQYV.

The chain carries TRBV27 and TRBJ1-1; 7 bases are a match to TRBD1. V lost 6 bases, J lost 6 bases, and 10 bases stayed unmatched. Germline CDR1 is MNHEY and CDR2 is SMNVEV (reference sequence). The CDR3 totals 14 residues. Written as DNA, the CDR3 is TGTGCCAGCAGCCCCTTGACAGGGTACGCTGAAGCTTTCTTT. Translation: CASSPLTGYAEAFF.

The chain has TRBV27 and TRBJ2-1; maybe TRBD2 (6 bases). V was pared by 7 bases and J by 5 bases, with 15 bases between. CDR1 is MNHEY, CDR2 SMNVEV, per germline (reference sequence). The CDR3 is 14 amino acids. DNA of the CDR3: TGTGCCAGCAAATGGGCTAGCGCAGACAATGAGCAGTTCTTC. It encodes CASKWASADNEQFF.

For this clonotype: This clone may be a read error of a much larger clone one base away. Lacking the conserved final phenylalanine or tryptophan, this CDR3 likely reflects a read error. This chain joins TRBV28 and TRBJ1-4; D is undetermined. The CDR3 totals 14 residues. Per germline, CDR1 MDHEN and CDR2 SYDVKM. Trimming stripped 6 bases from V and 3 bases from J, with 11 bases between. This chain's CDR3 is CASRLSGPNEKLFL. In nucleotides, the CDR3 is TGTGCCAGCAGACTTAGCGGACCTAATGAAAAACTGTTTCTT.

At least ten counts were recorded for this clonotype. The rearrangement links TRBV6-1 to TRBJ2-5, with TRBD1 matching over 10 bases. Germline V gene sequence: CDR1 MNHNS, CDR2 SASEGT. The CDR3 length is 14 residues. The junction had 4 bases not matched to a gene; V was cut back by 4 bases and J by 5 bases. CDR3 sequence: CASSATGGWETQYF. The DNA for the CDR3 is TGTGCCAGCAGTGCGACAGGGGGCTGGGAGACCCAGTACTTC.

The chain has TRBV6-1 and TRBJ1-1, with a tentative D call TRBD1 (5 bases). Germline CDR1 is MNHNS and CDR2 is SASEGT. This CDR3 comprises 14 residues. V lost 5 bases, J lost 5 bases, and 15 bases lay in between. This CDR3 is CASSLITGGTEAFF. The CDR3 bases are TGTGCCAGCAGTCTCATCACGGGGGGGACTGAAGCTTTCTTT.